This T cell receptor (beta chain) was observed in a study of CD8 T cells in Susac syndrome. Points from the study as a whole: As the study acknowledged, the number of individuals in its TCR sequencing and HLA analysis was relatively small.

Reverse transcription used roughly 0.5 to 1 ug RNA and random hexamers. Amplification of the TCR beta CDR3 was carried out by immunoSEQ multiplex PCR, which spanned a total of 54 Vbeta and 13 Jbeta segments. TCRdb processed the immunoSEQ multiplex PCR reads anew with MiXCR; each CDR3 protein has one entry. The table includes about 190,000 distinct CDR3 sequences, 90% to 95% detected once. Controls were healthy donors (matched for age and sex). Bulk CD8+ and CD4+ cells came from magnetic negative isolation; CD8+ TEMRA by FACS. Remarks on this clonotype: Its antigen is currently unknown.

This CDR3 is built from 16 residues. The germline V gene has CDR1 MDHEN and CDR2 SYDVKM. The V gene lost 1 base and the J gene lost 1 base, with 13 bases spanning the gap. This receptor was identified in a human donor in good health. The chain combines TRBV28 with TRBJ1-1, with a tentative D call TRBD1 (5 bases). The sequencing sample was made of CD4+ T cells from PBMCs. DNA for the CDR3: TGTGCCAGCAGTTTATCGGGGACCCCTGGGAACACTGAAGCTTTCTTT. Encoded protein: CASSLSGTPGNTEAFF.